The sequence of this T cell receptor (beta chain) was determined in a study of blood T cell repertoires in COVID-19 (dated by TCRdb to the early 2020s). As for the study more broadly: Collaborator samples came from the United States, Italy and Spain and covered acute and convalescent phases of COVID-19. The samples were drawn from two sources: the first 160 participants of the ongoing ImmuneRACE study, and 950 to 1,500 subjects contributed by 6 global collaborators. The repertoires were released in a freely available public database intended as a resource for research on the immune response to SARS-CoV-2. Nearly every sample came with metadata listing a de-identified subject ID, COVID-19 status, age in years and sex. Where available, HLA class I and class II types were taken from metadata supplied by the sample provider and were not determined by assay-based typing. The prospective study material was composed of cDNA or gDNA derived from T cells, B-cell-depleted T cells, or PBMCs. Subjects who had been exposed to COVID-19, were actively infected with it, or had recovered from it provided the deeply sampled blood TCRbeta repertoires that made up the dataset. Paper-wide results and their limitations: The amount of clinical and demographic metadata varied by source and participant and was provided uncurated.

The immunoSEQ Assay, a bias-controlled multiplex PCR, was used to amplify TCRbeta CDR3 regions from genomic DNA. The paper's data handling went like this. The number of nucleated cells in each sample was estimated from the amplification of reference gene primers within the assay. Sequence reads were collapsed and filtered to measure the absolute abundance of every unique TCRbeta CDR3 rearrangement. For each sample, productive Simpson clonality was calculated as the square root of Simpson's diversity index across productive rearrangements. TCRdb limited this immuneACCESS table to in-frame rearrangements with V and J called. A share of clones is missing; checked studies link under half to unresolved V genes, and the rest is unexplained. V, J and clone size reflect that table, while D and trimming were determined from the DNA. Here the sample has 59,000 or so clones; 65% to 90% occur a single time. The ten most abundant clones make up 28% of the sample.

Based on the germline V gene, the CDR1 and CDR2 sequences are SGHTA and FQGTGA. V is clipped by 2 bases and J by 0 bases, and the sequence between their germline boundaries is 14 bases long. Taken from cysteine to phenylalanine, the CDR3 has 18 residues. Only the CDR3 DNA stays, 54 bases, in frame from base 1. This clone has more than one count but fewer than ten. Its binding antigen is unknown. Base qualities are not at hand, and no much larger clone is one base apart. Whole blood was collected in K2EDTA tubes by collaborating institutions according to the institutions' own protocols. For TCRbeta analysis, collaborators shipped samples as frozen whole blood, isolated PBMCs, or DNA extracted from either of those sample types.

The rearrangement joined TRBV7-3 to TRBJ2-6, with no confidently assigned D gene. The sample was peripheral blood. The sequence came from a woman of 80 years or more with active or convalescent COVID-19. At the DNA level, the sequence is TGTGCCAGCAGCTTATCATTAAGCGCTAGCTCTGGGGCCAACGTCCTGACTTTC. The encoded protein is CASSLSLSASSGANVLTF.